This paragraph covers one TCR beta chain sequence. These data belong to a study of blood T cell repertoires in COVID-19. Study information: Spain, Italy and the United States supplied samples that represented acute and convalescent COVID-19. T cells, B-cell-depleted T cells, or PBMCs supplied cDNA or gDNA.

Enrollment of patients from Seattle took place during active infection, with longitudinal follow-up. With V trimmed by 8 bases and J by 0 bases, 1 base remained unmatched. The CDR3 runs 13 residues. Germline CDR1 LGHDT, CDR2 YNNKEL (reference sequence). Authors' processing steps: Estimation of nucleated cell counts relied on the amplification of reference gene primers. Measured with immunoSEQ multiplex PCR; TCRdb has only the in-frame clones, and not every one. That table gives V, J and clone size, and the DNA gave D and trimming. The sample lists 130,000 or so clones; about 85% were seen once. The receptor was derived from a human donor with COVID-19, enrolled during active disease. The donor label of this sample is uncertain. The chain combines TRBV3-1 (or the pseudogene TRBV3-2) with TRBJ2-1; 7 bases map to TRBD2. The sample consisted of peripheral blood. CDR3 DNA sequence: TGTGCCAGCCAGCGGGGCTCCTACAATGAGCAGTTCTTC. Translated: CASQRGSYNEQFF.